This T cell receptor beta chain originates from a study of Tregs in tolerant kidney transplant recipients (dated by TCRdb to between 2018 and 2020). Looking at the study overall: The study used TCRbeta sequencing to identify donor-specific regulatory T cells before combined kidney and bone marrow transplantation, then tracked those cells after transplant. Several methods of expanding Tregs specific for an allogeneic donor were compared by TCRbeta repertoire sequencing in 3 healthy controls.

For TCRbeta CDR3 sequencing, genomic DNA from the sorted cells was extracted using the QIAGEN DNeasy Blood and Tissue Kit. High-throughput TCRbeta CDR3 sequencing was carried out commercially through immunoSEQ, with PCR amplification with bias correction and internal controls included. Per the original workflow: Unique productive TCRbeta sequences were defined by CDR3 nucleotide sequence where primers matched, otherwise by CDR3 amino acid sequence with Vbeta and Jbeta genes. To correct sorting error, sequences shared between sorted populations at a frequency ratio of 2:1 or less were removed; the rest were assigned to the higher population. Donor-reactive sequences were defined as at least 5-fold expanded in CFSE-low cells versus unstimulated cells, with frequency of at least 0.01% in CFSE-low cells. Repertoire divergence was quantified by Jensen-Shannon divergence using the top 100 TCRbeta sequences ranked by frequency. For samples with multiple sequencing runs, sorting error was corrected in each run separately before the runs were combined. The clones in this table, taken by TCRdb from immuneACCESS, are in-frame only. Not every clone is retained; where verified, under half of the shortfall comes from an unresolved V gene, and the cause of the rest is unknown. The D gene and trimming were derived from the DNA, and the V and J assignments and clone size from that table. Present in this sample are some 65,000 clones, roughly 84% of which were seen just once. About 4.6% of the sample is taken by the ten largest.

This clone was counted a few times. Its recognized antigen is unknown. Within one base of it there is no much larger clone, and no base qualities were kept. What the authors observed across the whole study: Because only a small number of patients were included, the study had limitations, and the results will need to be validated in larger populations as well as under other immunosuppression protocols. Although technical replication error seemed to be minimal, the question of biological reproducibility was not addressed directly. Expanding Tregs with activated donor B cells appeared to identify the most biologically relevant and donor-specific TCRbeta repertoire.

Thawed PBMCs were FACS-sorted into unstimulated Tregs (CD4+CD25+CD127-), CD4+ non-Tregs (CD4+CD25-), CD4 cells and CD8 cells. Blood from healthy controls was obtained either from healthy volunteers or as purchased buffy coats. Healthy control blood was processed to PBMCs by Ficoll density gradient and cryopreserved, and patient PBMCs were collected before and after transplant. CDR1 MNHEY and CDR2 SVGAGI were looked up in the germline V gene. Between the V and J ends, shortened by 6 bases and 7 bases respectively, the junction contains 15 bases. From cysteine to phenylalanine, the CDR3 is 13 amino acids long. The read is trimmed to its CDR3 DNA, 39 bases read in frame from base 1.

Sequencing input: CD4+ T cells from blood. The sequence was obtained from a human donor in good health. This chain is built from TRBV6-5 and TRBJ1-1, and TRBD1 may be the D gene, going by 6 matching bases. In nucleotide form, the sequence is TGTGCCAGCAGCCTCCAGACAGGAATTGAAGCTTTCTTT. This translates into CASSLQTGIEAFF.